A single sample gave rise to the 3 T cell receptor beta chains below, sequenced in a study of cytomegalovirus exposure and HLA in healthy donors. Amplification used 60 Vbeta primers and 13 Jbeta primers. The table came from immunoSEQ multiplex PCR; TCRdb's copy has only in-frame clones and leaves some out. The table lists 210,000 or so clones, 82% of them singletons. The sample taken for sequencing was PBMCs. The receptors were sampled from a woman aged 40 to 50 in good health and CMV-seronegative.

J is TRBJ1-4 and V is TRBV25-1, with D possibly being TRBD1 (6 bases). Germline CDR1 MGHDK, CDR2 SYGVNS. The CDR3 covers 12 residues. The chain's CDR3 is CATTGGEQKLFF. Here the CDR3 DNA reads TGTGCTACAACGGGGGGCGAGCAAAAACTGTTTTTT.

This chain connects TRBV5-1 to TRBJ2-5, with a weak D call TRBD2 (6 bases). V was trimmed by 3 bases and J by 2 bases, leaving 14 bases between them. The length of the CDR3 is 15 residues. Germline assignment: CDR1 SGHRS and CDR2 YFSETQ. In nucleotides, the CDR3 is TGCGCCAGCAGCTGGGGGGAAAGGGGTCAAGAGACCCAGTACTTC. Its protein is CASSWGERGQETQYF.

This chain joins TRBV7-3 and TRBJ2-7; D may be TRBD1 (6 bases). V lost 5 bases to trimming and J lost 5 bases, with 13 bases between them. The CDR3 sequence is 13 residues long. Looked up from germline, CDR1 is SGHTA and CDR2 is FQGTGA. The CDR3 DNA reads as TGTGCCAGCAGCGCCGTACAGGGCCACGAGCAGTACTTC. This encodes CASSAVQGHEQYF.